The rows below give T cell receptor beta chains drawn from one sample of a study of chemoradiotherapy in HPV16-positive cancers. Sequencing was performed with immunoSEQ multiplex PCR; in TCRdb, only in-frame clones are kept and a portion is missing. The table shows about 15,000 clones, with around four fifths occurring only once. Sample acquisition took place from a patient who underwent chemoradiotherapy. Receptors were obtained from a human donor with HPV-associated anogenital cancer. Both conserved end residues are part of each CDR3. Each record gives: V gene, clone size, J gene, D gene, CDR3 protein, CDR3 DNA. A D gene is named only where the DNA matches it firmly. A row's size may be missing; if present it is once, few, many or a size class.

v_gene: TRBV2; abundance: .; j_gene: TRBJ1-2; d_gene: .; CDR3aa: CASSEAGRANYGYTF; CDR3nt: TGTGCCAGCAGTGAAGCAGGCCGAGCTAACTATGGCTACACCTTC
v_gene: TRBV7-2; abundance: .; j_gene: TRBJ2-1; d_gene: .; CDR3aa: CASSQGPGIYNEQFF; CDR3nt: TGTGCCAGCAGCCAGGGGCCGGGGATCTACAATGAGCAGTTCTTC
v_gene: TRBV16; abundance: .; j_gene: TRBJ1-1; d_gene: .; CDR3aa: CASNSIGGDTEAFF; CDR3nt: TGTGCCAGCAACTCAATCGGGGGGGACACTGAAGCTTTCTTT
v_gene: TRBV4-3; abundance: .; j_gene: TRBJ1-2; d_gene: .; CDR3aa: CASSQDNNYGYTF; CDR3nt: TGCGCCAGCAGCCAAGACAACAACTATGGCTACACCTTC
v_gene: TRBV9; abundance: .; j_gene: TRBJ2-3; d_gene: .; CDR3aa: CASSASHTGYIHDTQYF; CDR3nt: TGTGCCAGCAGCGCCTCTCACACAGGGTATATCCATGATACGCAGTATTTT
v_gene: TRBV7-8; abundance: once; j_gene: TRBJ1-1; d_gene: .; CDR3aa: CASSLIGYGEAFF; CDR3nt: TGTGCCAGCAGCTTAATTGGTTACGGTGAAGCTTTCTTT
v_gene: TRBV5-5; abundance: .; j_gene: TRBJ1-1; d_gene: .; CDR3aa: CASSLGLDLGTFF; CDR3nt: TGTGCCAGCAGCTTGGGCCTGGACCTCGGTACTTTCTTT
v_gene: TRBV18; abundance: .; j_gene: TRBJ1-1; d_gene: .; CDR3aa: CASSQGGGRIEAFF; CDR3nt: TGTGCCAGCTCACAGGGGGGCGGGAGGATTGAAGCTTTCTTT
v_gene: TRBV5-1; abundance: .; j_gene: TRBJ1-1; d_gene: TRBD1; CDR3aa: CASSLGQGGQTEAFF; CDR3nt: TGCGCCAGCAGCTTGGGACAGGGGGGACAGACTGAAGCTTTCTTT
v_gene: TRBV7-2; abundance: .; j_gene: TRBJ2-7; d_gene: .; CDR3aa: CASSLGEGVGMIVYEQYF; CDR3nt: TGTGCCAGCAGCTTAGGAGAGGGGGTTGGTATGATCGTCTACGAGCAGTACTTC
v_gene: TRBV18; abundance: .; j_gene: TRBJ2-5; d_gene: .; CDR3aa: CASSPGIGETQYF; CDR3nt: TGTGCCAGCTCACCTGGTATTGGGGAGACCCAGTACTTC
v_gene: TRBV7-2; abundance: .; j_gene: TRBJ1-5; d_gene: .; CDR3aa: CASSLEDRWGQPQHF; CDR3nt: TGTGCCAGCAGCTTAGAAGACAGGTGGGGCCAGCCCCAGCATTTT
v_gene: TRBV6-5; abundance: once; j_gene: TRBJ1-1; d_gene: .; CDR3aa: CASSYSTGRNTEAFF; CDR3nt: TGTGCCAGCAGTTACTCCACAGGTAGAAACACTGAAGCTTTCTTT
v_gene: TRBV5-1; abundance: .; j_gene: TRBJ2-7; d_gene: TRBD2; CDR3aa: CASSLRLAGGPVEQYF; CDR3nt: TGCGCCAGCAGCTTGAGGCTAGCGGGGGGGCCCGTCGAGCAGTACTTC
v_gene: TRBV9; abundance: .; j_gene: TRBJ2-1; d_gene: .; CDR3aa: CASSLRPGTGNEQFF; CDR3nt: TGTGCCAGCAGCTTACGCCCCGGGACCGGCAATGAGCAGTTCTTC
v_gene: TRBV11-2; abundance: once; j_gene: TRBJ2-7; d_gene: TRBD1; CDR3aa: CASSPTTGGYEQYF; CDR3nt: TGTGCCAGCAGCCCGACGACAGGGGGCTACGAGCAGTACTTC
v_gene: TRBV7-3; abundance: few; j_gene: TRBJ2-7; d_gene: .; CDR3aa: CASSLLGGSREQYF; CDR3nt: TGTGCCAGCAGCTTATTAGGAGGGTCGCGGGAGCAGTACTTC
v_gene: TRBV6-6; abundance: .; j_gene: TRBJ1-2; d_gene: .; CDR3aa: CASSYSQMDGYTF; CDR3nt: TGTGCCAGCAGTTACTCGCAGATGGATGGCTACACCTTC
v_gene: TRBV9; abundance: .; j_gene: TRBJ2-5; d_gene: .; CDR3aa: CASSVLVTGETQYF; CDR3nt: TGTGCCAGCAGCGTACTGGTCACAGGGGAGACCCAGTACTTC
v_gene: TRBV10-3; abundance: .; j_gene: TRBJ2-1; d_gene: TRBD1; CDR3aa: CAIRRTGASYNEQFF; CDR3nt: TGTGCCATCAGGAGGACAGGGGCCTCCTACAATGAGCAGTTCTTC
v_gene: TRBV15; abundance: few; j_gene: TRBJ1-4; d_gene: TRBD1; CDR3aa: CATSASTGAVKLFF; CDR3nt: TGTGCCACCTCAGCTTCTACAGGGGCGGTAAAACTGTTTTTT
v_gene: TRBV18; abundance: .; j_gene: TRBJ2-3; d_gene: TRBD2; CDR3aa: CASSPFSRGGTDTQYF; CDR3nt: TGTGCCAGCTCACCATTCTCGCGGGGAGGGACAGATACGCAGTATTTT
v_gene: TRBV2; abundance: few; j_gene: TRBJ2-7; d_gene: .; CDR3aa: CASSGSRAEQYF; CDR3nt: TGTGCCAGCAGTGGAAGCAGGGCCGAGCAGTACTTC
v_gene: TRBV11-3; abundance: once; j_gene: TRBJ2-3; d_gene: .; CDR3aa: CASSLGARDTDTQYF; CDR3nt: TGTGCCAGCAGCTTAGGGGCGCGGGATACAGATACGCAGTATTTT
v_gene: TRBV27; abundance: once; j_gene: TRBJ1-1; d_gene: .; CDR3aa: CASSLTGGTEAFF; CDR3nt: TGTGCCAGCAGCCTCACCGGGGGGACTGAAGCTTTCTTT
v_gene: TRBV5-1; abundance: .; j_gene: TRBJ1-3; d_gene: .; CDR3aa: CASSKNRDVGNTIYF; CDR3nt: TGCGCCAGCAGCAAAAACAGGGACGTGGGAAACACCATATATTTT
v_gene: TRBV11-3; abundance: .; j_gene: TRBJ2-2; d_gene: TRBD1; CDR3aa: CASSFARGPGELFF; CDR3nt: TGTGCCAGCAGCTTCGCCAGGGGGCCCGGGGAGCTGTTTTTT
v_gene: TRBV6-5; abundance: .; j_gene: TRBJ1-1; d_gene: TRBD1; CDR3aa: CASRDRGQNTEAFF; CDR3nt: TGTGCCAGCAGGGACAGGGGCCAAAACACTGAAGCTTTCTTT
v_gene: TRBV6-5; abundance: .; j_gene: TRBJ2-5; d_gene: .; CDR3aa: CASRPLGGAQETQYF; CDR3nt: TGTGCCAGCAGACCGCTTGGCGGGGCACAAGAGACCCAGTACTTC
v_gene: TRBV25-1; abundance: .; j_gene: TRBJ2-4; d_gene: .; CDR3aa: CASSDGTAKNIQYF; CDR3nt: TGTGCCAGCAGTGACGGGACGGCCAAAAACATTCAGTACTTC
v_gene: TRBV5-1; abundance: .; j_gene: TRBJ1-1; d_gene: .; CDR3aa: CASSLAQHTEAFF; CDR3nt: TGCGCCAGCAGCTTGGCCCAACACACTGAAGCTTTCTTT
v_gene: TRBV6-1; abundance: .; j_gene: TRBJ1-3; d_gene: .; CDR3aa: CASSPLAPGNTIYF; CDR3nt: TGTGCCAGCAGTCCTTTGGCCCCGGGGAACACCATATATTTT
v_gene: TRBV7-3; abundance: medium-sized; j_gene: TRBJ2-3; d_gene: .; CDR3aa: CASSLRGGHSPDTQYF; CDR3nt: TGTGCCAGCAGCTTAAGAGGTGGGCATAGCCCAGATACGCAGTATTTT
v_gene: TRBV27; abundance: .; j_gene: TRBJ2-7; d_gene: TRBD2; CDR3aa: CASSPLAGGTYEQYF; CDR3nt: TGTGCCAGCAGCCCCTTAGCGGGGGGGACCTACGAGCAGTACTTC
v_gene: TRBV7-9; abundance: .; j_gene: TRBJ1-1; d_gene: TRBD1; CDR3aa: CASSDRAGGTEAFF; CDR3nt: TGTGCCAGCAGCGACAGGGCAGGGGGCACTGAAGCTTTCTTT
v_gene: TRBV27; abundance: .; j_gene: TRBJ1-4; d_gene: .; CDR3aa: CASSFFRAANEKLFF; CDR3nt: TGTGCCAGCAGTTTCTTCAGGGCGGCTAATGAAAAACTGTTTTTT
v_gene: TRBV6-5; abundance: .; j_gene: TRBJ2-7; d_gene: .; CDR3aa: CASSYRDTSYEQYF; CDR3nt: TGTGCCAGCAGTTACCGGGACACCTCCTACGAGCAGTACTTC
v_gene: TRBV6-6; abundance: .; j_gene: TRBJ1-4; d_gene: .; CDR3aa: CASSYERATNEKLFF; CDR3nt: TGTGCCAGCAGTTACGAGAGAGCAACTAATGAAAAACTGTTTTTT
v_gene: TRBV28; abundance: .; j_gene: TRBJ1-3; d_gene: TRBD1; CDR3aa: CASSWDRVTGNTIYF; CDR3nt: TGTGCCAGCAGTTGGGACAGGGTGACCGGAAACACCATATATTTT
v_gene: TRBV6-5; abundance: .; j_gene: TRBJ2-3; d_gene: TRBD2; CDR3aa: CASRSLAASTDTQYF; CDR3nt: TGTGCCAGCAGGTCCCTAGCGGCTAGCACAGATACGCAGTATTTT
v_gene: TRBV7-2; abundance: once; j_gene: TRBJ1-6; d_gene: TRBD1; CDR3aa: CASSPGGNSPLHF; CDR3nt: TGTGCCAGCAGCCCAGGGGGGAACTCACCCCTCCACTTT
v_gene: TRBV12-5; abundance: .; j_gene: TRBJ2-5; d_gene: TRBD2; CDR3aa: CASGFWGGETQYF; CDR3nt: TGTGCTAGTGGTTTTTGGGGAGGGGAGACCCAGTACTTC
v_gene: TRBV5-4; abundance: .; j_gene: TRBJ2-7; d_gene: TRBD1; CDR3aa: CASSPQGVPTYEQYF; CDR3nt: TGTGCCAGCAGCCCCCAGGGGGTCCCAACCTACGAGCAGTACTTC
v_gene: TRBV19; abundance: few; j_gene: TRBJ1-2; d_gene: .; CDR3aa: CASKTGVNYGYTF; CDR3nt: TGTGCCAGTAAAACAGGCGTTAACTATGGCTACACCTTC
v_gene: TRBV14; abundance: .; j_gene: TRBJ2-3; d_gene: .; CDR3aa: CASSHTDTQYF; CDR3nt: TGTGCCAGCAGCCACACAGATACGCAGTATTTT
v_gene: TRBV5-1; abundance: .; j_gene: TRBJ2-5; d_gene: TRBD2; CDR3aa: CASTKAGGKETQYF; CDR3nt: TGCGCCAGTACCAAAGCGGGGGGGAAAGAGACCCAGTACTTC
v_gene: TRBV28; abundance: .; j_gene: TRBJ2-5; d_gene: .; CDR3aa: CANSGTGQETQYF; CDR3nt: TGTGCCAACTCCGGGACGGGACAAGAGACCCAGTACTTC
v_gene: TRBV30; abundance: .; j_gene: TRBJ2-3; d_gene: .; CDR3aa: CAWSPHADTQYF; CDR3nt: TGTGCCTGGAGTCCCCATGCAGATACGCAGTATTTT
v_gene: TRBV15; abundance: once; j_gene: TRBJ2-3; d_gene: .; CDR3aa: CATSLRVQPSTDTQYF; CDR3nt: TGTGCCACCAGCCTCCGGGTCCAACCTAGCACAGATACGCAGTATTTT
v_gene: TRBV4-3; abundance: .; j_gene: TRBJ2-7; d_gene: .; CDR3aa: CASSQDPGGTYEQYF; CDR3nt: TGCGCCAGCAGCCAAGATCCAGGAGGCACCTACGAGCAGTACTTC
v_gene: TRBV10-3; abundance: .; j_gene: TRBJ2-5; d_gene: .; CDR3aa: CAISEGTESGETQYF; CDR3nt: TGTGCCATCAGTGAGGGTACAGAGTCAGGGGAGACCCAGTACTTC
v_gene: TRBV7-2; abundance: .; j_gene: TRBJ2-7; d_gene: .; CDR3aa: CASSLSAGSSYEQYF; CDR3nt: TGTGCCAGCAGCTTATCTGCGGGGAGCTCCTACGAGCAGTACTTC
v_gene: TRBV21-1; abundance: .; j_gene: TRBJ1-3; d_gene: .; CDR3aa: CASSKALVGNTIYF; CDR3nt: TGTGCCAGCAGCAAAGCGCTTGTGGGAAACACCATATATTTT